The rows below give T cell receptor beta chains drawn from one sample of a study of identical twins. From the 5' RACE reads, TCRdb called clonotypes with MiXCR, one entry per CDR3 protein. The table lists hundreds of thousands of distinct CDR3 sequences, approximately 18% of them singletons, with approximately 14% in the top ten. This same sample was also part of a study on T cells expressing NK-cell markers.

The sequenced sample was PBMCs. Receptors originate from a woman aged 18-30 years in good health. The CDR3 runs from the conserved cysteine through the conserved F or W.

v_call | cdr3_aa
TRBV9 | CASSVDPGGYSPLHF
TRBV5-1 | CASSQSGRQLAKNIQYF
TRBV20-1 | CSARERAGSSYEQYF
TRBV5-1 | CASSFGGPNTGELFF
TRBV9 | CASSLRVADNEQFF
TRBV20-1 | CSASKPSRHNEQFF
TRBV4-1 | CASSQVLSGTQYF
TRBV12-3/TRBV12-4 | CASSTRLAGHTDTQYF
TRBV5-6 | CASSGWTSGIAMYEQYF
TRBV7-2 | CASSFALLAGARNEQFF
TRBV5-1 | CASSLEVLGETQYF
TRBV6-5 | CASSYPSALGEQYF
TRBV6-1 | CASSGPRLAGFSSYNEQFF
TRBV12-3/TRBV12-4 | CASSFKGLDSYEQYF
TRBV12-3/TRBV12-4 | CASSKSGSGLYEQYF
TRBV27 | CASSLEGDRDVEQFF
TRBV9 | CASSVVFGGDTQYF
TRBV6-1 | CASRTQVYEQYF
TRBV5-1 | CASSLDRPANYGYTF
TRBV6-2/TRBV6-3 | CASSYGSGAGELFF
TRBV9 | CASSVVGSGGAVPFF
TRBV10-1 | CASSESGAAGELFF
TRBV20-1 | CSASEGFWADTQYF
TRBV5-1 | CASSGTSNEQFF
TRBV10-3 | CAISESTGEKDGYTF
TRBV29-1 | CSAGTGDDEQYF
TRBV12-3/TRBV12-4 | CASSLTGTGGRIQYF
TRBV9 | CASSGLSRNTGELFF
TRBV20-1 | CQNPVKPSSTDTQYF
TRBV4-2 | CASSQFASGDGETQYF
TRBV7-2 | CASSRLTGPPYEQYF
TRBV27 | CASSFSPTVYNEQFF
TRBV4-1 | CASSHGQGGHEQYF
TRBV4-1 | CASSQDSVTEAFF
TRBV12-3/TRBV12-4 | CASSLGDSGSYTF
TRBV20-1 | CSARGTGGEYNEQFF
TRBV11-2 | CASSRGGPANTGELFF
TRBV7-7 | CASSVGSGSYWETQYF
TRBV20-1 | CSASLAVPSDTQYF
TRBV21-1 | CASSTRGDAQFF
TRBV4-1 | CASSQLLGQTYGYTF
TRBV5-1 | CASSLVAGGSYGYTF
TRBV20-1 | CSARATNEKLFF
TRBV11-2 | CASSLVASVFSEAFF
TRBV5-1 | CASSLGGGVSYNEQFF
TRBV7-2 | CASSLEWGGTEQFF
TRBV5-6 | CASSWEVRQGNGYTF
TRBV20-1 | CSASTLSYEQYF
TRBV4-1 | CASSRAQDSSYEQYF
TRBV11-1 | CASSFRPGLAGPPYEQYF
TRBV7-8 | CASSLVLHPEAFF
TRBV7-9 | CASSLALGNGYTF
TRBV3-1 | CASSQDWAPRSYTF
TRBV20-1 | CSAKRGQPTGELFF